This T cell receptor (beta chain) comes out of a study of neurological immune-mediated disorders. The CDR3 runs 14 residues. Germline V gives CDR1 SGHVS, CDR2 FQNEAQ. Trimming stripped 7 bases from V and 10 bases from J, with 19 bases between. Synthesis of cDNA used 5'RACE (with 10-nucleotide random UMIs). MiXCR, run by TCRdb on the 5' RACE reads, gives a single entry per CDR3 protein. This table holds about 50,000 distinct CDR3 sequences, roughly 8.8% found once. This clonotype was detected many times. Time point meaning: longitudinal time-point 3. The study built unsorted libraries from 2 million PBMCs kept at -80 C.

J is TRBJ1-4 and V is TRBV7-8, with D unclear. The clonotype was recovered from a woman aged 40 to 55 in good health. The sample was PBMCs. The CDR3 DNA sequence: TGTGCCAGCACCGACTTATACCGGATCGGAAAACTGTTTTTT. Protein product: CASTDLYRIGKLFF.